This TCR beta chain was retrieved from a study of cytomegalovirus exposure and HLA in healthy donors. Study-level information: Among 398 genotyped donors, approximately 80% fell in the Caucasian-associated ancestry cluster. Study-wide results and caveats: Common viral pathogens were later found to be apparently linked to several of the most significant clusters. About 87% or about 30% of the time was how often most TCR beta V segments were productive, according to an earlier analysis.

Germline loops: CDR1 GTSNPN, CDR2 SVGIG (reference sequence). V was trimmed by 5 bases and J by 5 bases, leaving 12 bases between them. CDR3 length: 12 amino acids. It was with 60 Vbeta and 13 Jbeta primers that the PCR ran. Assay: immunoSEQ multiplex PCR; the TCRdb copy retains only in-frame clones and omits some. The sample includes about 120,000 clones, 65% to 85% of them seen just once. As to this clone: Its antigen is unidentified.

Sequenced: PBMCs. This chain links TRBV30 with TRBJ1-2; D is perhaps TRBD1 (5 bases). This TCR came from a woman aged 40-49 years in good health and CMV-seropositive. In DNA, the CDR3 is TGTGCCTGGCGTAGCGGGGGTTATGGCTACACCTTC. Protein: CAWRSGGYGYTF. Looking up the rest from reference TRBV30 and TRBJ1-2 gives the full variable domain: SQTIHQWPATLVQPVGSPLSLECTVEGTSNPNLYWYRQAAGRGLQLLFYSVGIGQISSEVPQNLSASRPQDRQFILSSKKLLLSDSGFYLCAWRSGGYGYTFGSGTRLTVV.